The T cell receptor beta chain under discussion was sequenced for a study of blood T cell repertoires in COVID-19. The repertoire was sequenced with immunoSEQ multiplex PCR; TCRdb's copy has only in-frame clones and lacks some. This sample has 150,000 to 200,000 clones, with approximately 90% found just once. This CDR3 is 14 amino acids long. In germline, CDR1 is MNHEY, CDR2 SVGEGT. V was clipped by 5 bases and J by 4 bases; unmatched bases: 7. Sequencing was carried out using peripheral blood. This TCR was sampled from a human donor in a cohort sampled during active COVID-19. The genes are TRBV6-2 or TRBV6-3 and TRBJ2-5; 7 nucleotides align to TRBD2. In DNA form, the CDR3 reads TGTGCCAGCAGTCGCGCGGGAGTAGCAGAGACCCAGTACTTC. It translates to CASSRAGVAETQYF.